This is a list of T cell receptor beta chains from one sample in a study of CD8 T cells in Susac syndrome. Each CDR3 protein gets one entry after TCRdb re-called the immunoSEQ multiplex PCR reads with MiXCR. Of some 76,000 distinct CDR3 sequences detected, roughly 90% appear once; the ten largest clones hold around 0.5%. The sequenced material came from CD8+ T cells from PBMCs. Every receptor here comes from a human donor with multiple sclerosis. Each CDR3 is given with its conserved first and last residue. A D gene is named only where the DNA matches it firmly. The listing skips clone size in some rows; elsewhere it reads once, few, many or a size class.

TRBD1	TRBV19	TRBJ2-2	.	CASVGQGKFSGELFF	TGTGCCAGTGTCGGACAGGGTAAATTCTCCGGGGAGCTGTTTTTT
.	TRBV7-8	TRBJ2-3	.	CASSSGDRPQYF	TGTGCCAGCAGCTCAGGGGATCGCCCGCAGTATTTT
.	TRBV7-8	TRBJ2-1	.	CASSLDGVEQFF	TGTGCCAGCAGCTTAGACGGGGTTGAGCAGTTCTTC
TRBD2	TRBV30	TRBJ2-1	.	CAWSRAGGGNEQFF	TGTGCCTGGAGCCGGGCGGGAGGGGGAAATGAGCAGTTCTTC
TRBD1	TRBV7-9	TRBJ1-4	once	CASSEDREEEKLFF	TGTGCCAGCAGCGAGGACAGGGAAGAGGAAAAACTGTTTTTT
TRBD1	TRBV5-1	TRBJ2-7	once	CASSLADRVAYEQYF	TGCGCCAGCAGCCTGGCGGACAGGGTCGCCTACGAGCAGTACTTC
.	TRBV18	TRBJ2-7	.	CASSPMGDSYEQYF	TGTGCCAGCTCACCAATGGGGGACTCCTACGAGCAGTACTTC
TRBD1	TRBV19	TRBJ2-5	.	CASSTGTGPVETQYF	TGTGCCAGTAGTACCGGGACAGGGCCGGTAGAGACCCAGTACTTC
.	TRBV20-1	TRBJ2-6	.	CSARGKAPGANVLTF	TGCAGTGCCAGAGGGAAGGCCCCTGGGGCCAACGTCCTGACTTTC
.	TRBV4-1	TRBJ1-1	.	CASSQAGGRTEAFF	TGCGCCAGCAGCCAAGCGGGGGGGCGCACTGAAGCTTTCTTT
TRBD2	TRBV30	TRBJ2-5	.	CAWSGESGGGQWAQYF	TGTGCCTGGAGTGGCGAAAGTGGGGGGGGTCAATGGGCCCAGTACTTC
TRBD2	TRBV11-2	TRBJ2-3	once	CASSNRVAGGPSTDTQYF	TGTGCCAGCAGCAACAGAGTAGCGGGAGGGCCGAGCACAGATACGCAGTATTTT
.	TRBV5-1	TRBJ2-5	.	CASSLAVDANQETQYF	TGCGCCAGCAGCTTGGCAGTGGACGCCAACCAAGAGACCCAGTACTTC
TRBD1	TRBV5-1	TRBJ1-1	.	CASSKNIPGGISSEAFF	TGCGCCAGCAGTAAGAATATCCCAGGGGGCATATCGTCTGAAGCTTTCTTT
TRBD1	TRBV10-3	TRBJ1-3	.	CAIRTDREAGNTIYF	TGTGCCATCAGAACGGACAGGGAGGCTGGAAACACCATATATTTT
.	TRBV5-6	TRBJ1-1	.	CASSFWNTEAFF	TGTGCCAGCAGCTTTTGGAACACTGAAGCTTTCTTT
.	TRBV5-6	TRBJ1-1	.	CASSLYQNTEAFF	TGTGCCAGCAGCTTGTATCAGAACACTGAAGCTTTCTTT
TRBD1	TRBV15	TRBJ1-1	once	CATSRRDREFLNTEAFF	TGTGCCACCAGCAGACGGGACAGGGAGTTTCTGAACACTGAAGCTTTCTTT
.	TRBV14	TRBJ2-5	.	CASSHRYQETQYF	TGTGCCAGCAGCCACAGGTACCAAGAGACCCAGTACTTC
.	TRBV15	TRBJ2-2	.	CATSRDGGSGTGELFF	TGTGCCACCAGCAGAGATGGGGGTTCGGGCACCGGGGAGCTGTTTTTT
.	TRBV14	TRBJ2-5	.	CASSLPETQYF	TGTGCCAGCAGCCTCCCAGAGACCCAGTACTTC
.	TRBV12-3/TRBV12-4	TRBJ1-5	.	CASTLGLGRYSNQPQHF	TGTGCCAGCACCCTAGGCCTGGGACGGTATAGCAATCAGCCCCAGCATTTT
TRBD1	TRBV19	TRBJ2-1	.	CASSPTGFDNEQFF	TGTGCCAGTAGTCCGACAGGGTTCGACAATGAGCAGTTCTTC
TRBD2	TRBV3-1	TRBJ2-1	.	CASTPSGIDSYNEQFF	TGTGCCAGCACTCCCAGCGGGATTGACTCCTACAATGAGCAGTTCTTC